Following are 30 T cell receptor beta chains from one sample sequenced in a study of tumor-infiltrating lymphocytes in primary liver carcinoma (dated by TCRdb to about 2017). The instrument was an Illumina HiSeq 2500. TCRbeta-specific cDNA was reverse-transcribed from roughly 500 ng total RNA using a constant-region primer and ProtoScript II reverse transcriptase. The TCRbeta libraries were prepared through three rounds of nested multiplex PCR following a slightly modified ARM-PCR procedure. Each of the first two PCR rounds ran for approximately 11 cycles and used multiplex TRBV1-TRBV30 forward primers together with a Cbeta reverse primer. TCRdb cleaned the public reads at Q25 with fastp, built clones with MiXCR and kept in-frame beta chains. Duplicate CDR3 protein sequences are folded into a single record with the most common DNA and genes. For this sample the table gives 310,000 or so distinct CDR3 sequences, of which approximately 58% were detected only once. The ten biggest clones cover 15% to 20% of the sample.

Blood RNA was extracted from unsorted whole blood with TRIzol reagent; germline DNA came from the DNeasy Blood & Tissue kit. Sequencing was performed on peripheral blood. These receptors came from a woman between 25 and 40 years old with primary liver carcinoma and hepatitis B virus infection.

To note about this clonotype: One end of the junction is discordant with germline, which a read error may explain. The V call is TRBV11-2, the J call TRBJ2-7, with 8 bases aligning to TRBD2. The CDR3 totals 14 residues. Germline CDR1 is SGHAT and CDR2 is FQNNGV. Written as DNA, the CDR3 is TGTCCCAGCAGCGTGGGACTAGAAATCTACGAGCAGTACTTC. It encodes CPSSVGLEIYEQYF. Looking up the rest from reference TRBV11-2 and TRBJ2-7 gives the full variable domain: EAGVAQSPRYKIIEKRQSVAFWCNPISGHATLYWYQQILGQGPKLLIQFQNNGVVDDSQLPKDRFSAERLKGVDSTLKIQPAKLEDSAVYLCPSSVGLEIYEQYFGPGTRLTVT.

Concerning this clonotype: Because the CDR3 is missing its conserved closing phenylalanine or tryptophan, this is likely a read error. The chain uses TRBV11-2 and TRBJ1-4, with 7 bases matching TRBD1. Germline assignment: CDR1 SGHAT and CDR2 FQNNGV. This CDR3 contains 15 residues. CDR3: CSSSSYGQDNEKLFC. The CDR3 DNA reads TGTTCCAGCAGCTCTTATGGACAGGATAATGAAAAACTGTTTTGT.

As to this clonotype: A read error may explain this, as a much larger clone is one base away. V is TRBV10-3 and J is TRBJ2-5; D is tentatively TRBD1 or TRBD2 (5 bases each). This CDR3 has 14 amino acids. Germline V gene data show CDR1 as ENHRY and CDR2 as SYGVKD. For the CDR3, the DNA is TGTGCCATCGGTCCCGGGACGCATGACGAGACCCGGTACTTC. This encodes CAIGPGTHDETRYF.

This clonotype was seen a few times. This chain connects TRBV6-5 to TRBJ2-1; TRBD1 might be the D (6 bases). Trimming stripped 5 bases from V and 4 bases from J, with 18 bases between. Germline CDR1 MNHEY, CDR2 SVGAGI. This CDR3 contains 16 residues. The CDR3 spells CASSTPQGRGYNEQFF. The CDR3 region has the DNA TGTGCCAGCAGTACCCCACAGGGTCGAGGGTACAATGAGCAGTTCTTC.

As for this clonotype: A much larger clone sits a single nucleotide away, making a read error possible. This likely comes from a read error, as the CDR3 has no conserved phenylalanine or tryptophan at its end. This rearrangement joins TRBV29-1 to TRBJ2-5; the D is unclear. The CDR3 sequence is 14 residues long. Germline-derived CDR1 and CDR2 are SQVTM and ANQGSEA. The V end lost 1 base, the J end lost 2 bases, and 11 bases lay between the germline ends. The CDR3 region is CSVEGTNLQETQYL. The CDR3 DNA is TGCAGCGTTGAAGGGACCAACTTACAAGAGACCCAGTACCTC.

The J gene is TRBJ2-1, the V gene TRBV12-3 or TRBV12-4; no firm D call. The CDR3 has 11 residues. V was shortened by 2 bases and J by 8 bases, with 4 bases between the two germline ends. CDR3 coding DNA: TGTGCCAGCAGTTTATCCCATGAGCAGTTCTTC. This sequence encodes CASSLSHEQFF.

J is TRBJ2-1 and V is TRBV6-5; 7 bases line up with TRBD2. The CDR3 is 17 residues long. V shed 5 bases, J shed 0 bases, and the junction held 10 bases outside the gene matches. CDR1 and CDR2 from the germline V gene are MNHEY and SVGAGI. CDR3 sequence reads: CASSNVGGRTSYNEQFF. The CDR3 coding sequence is TGTGCCAGCAGTAATGTTGGCGGGAGAACCTCCTACAATGAGCAGTTCTTC.

Points on this clonotype: A junction boundary mismatches the germline segment, possibly from a read error. CDR3 region: CVSSRATGLLVGNEQYF. CDR3 DNA: TGTGTCAGCAGCCGAGCAACCGGACTGCTGGTAGGGAACGAGCAGTACTTC. V is TRBV11-2 and J is TRBJ2-7, with a weak D call TRBD2 (5 bases). From germline, CDR1 is SGHAT and CDR2 FQNNGV. CDR3 length: 17 amino acids.

As for this clonotype: A much larger clone lies a single base off, so this may be a read error. This chain uses TRBV6-2 or TRBV6-3 with TRBJ2-4, with D possibly being TRBD1 (6 bases). V was pared by 2 bases and J by 6 bases, with 8 bases between. There are 13 residues in the CDR3. Germline-derived CDR1 and CDR2 are MNHEY and SVGEGT. CDR3 bases: TGTGCCAGCAGTTACGGGACACTAAACATTCAGTACTTC. Its translation: CASSYGTLNIQYF.

The J gene is TRBJ1-3, the V gene TRBV14; no firm D call. The CDR3 totals 12 residues. Germline CDR1 reads SGHDN; CDR2 reads FVKESK. V lost 5 bases to trimming and J lost 9 bases, with 11 bases between them. CDR3 amino acids: CASSLGEATIYF. The CDR3 nucleotides read TGTGCCAGCAGCTTGGGCGAGGCCACCATATATTTT.

This chain uses TRBV30 with TRBJ2-1, with D possibly being TRBD2 (6 bases). Germline-derived CDR1 and CDR2 are GTSNPN and SVGIG (reference sequence). The CDR3 contains 15 residues. V was shortened by 5 bases and J by 0 bases, with 14 bases between the two germline ends. The CDR3 DNA sequence: TGTGCCTGGGTCCAGGCGGGACGCTCCTACAATGAGCAGTTCTTC. As protein: CAWVQAGRSYNEQFF.

Turning to this clonotype: This may stem from a read error, because a much larger clone lies one nucleotide away. This chain connects TRBV4-3 to TRBJ2-3; 8 bases match TRBD2. CDR3 length: 13 residues. Germline lookup yields CDR1 LGHNA and CDR2 YSLEER. The CDR3 spells CVSSQETSASQYF. DNA for the CDR3: TGCGTCAGCAGCCAAGAGACTAGCGCGTCTCAGTATTTT.

This clonotype was counted at least ten times. The J gene is TRBJ2-7, the V gene TRBV4-1, with D hard to call. The V gene lost 3 bases and the J gene lost 5 bases, with 17 bases spanning the gap. CDR3 length: 15 amino acids. The germline V gene has CDR1 MGHRA and CDR2 YSYEKL. The CDR3, as DNA: TGCGCCAGCAGCCAGGTGGGCGCCCTAATGAACGAGCAGTACTTC. The encoded protein is CASSQVGALMNEQYF.

This clonotype showed up just once. A read error may be the cause here, since a much bigger clone is one base away. This chain joins TRBV12-3 or TRBV12-4 and TRBJ2-2; the D is unclear. V was cut by 7 bases and J by 0 bases, with 9 bases left in between. This CDR3 has 14 amino acids. The CDR3 DNA reads TGTGCCAGCAAGACTCTCGCGAACACCGGGGAGCTGTTTTTT. It translates to CASKTLANTGELFF.

A remark on this clonotype: In this CDR3 the conserved last residue, phenylalanine or tryptophan, is missing, so a read error is likely. This chain uses TRBV12-3 or TRBV12-4 with TRBJ1-1; D is perhaps TRBD1 (5 bases). This CDR3 is 16 amino acids long. CDR3: CAISFLGGLGNTEAFL. Here the CDR3 DNA reads TGTGCCATCAGTTTTCTTGGGGGTTTAGGGAACACTGAAGCTTTCCTT.

The CDR3 bases are TGTGCCAGCAGTTTTGGGTTAGCGGGAGGGGCAGATACGCAGTATTTT. Its protein product is CASSFGLAGGADTQYF. The chain joins TRBV28 to TRBJ2-3, with 11 bases identical to TRBD2. Germline V CDR1 and CDR2: MDHEN, SYDVKM. V dropped 3 bases and J dropped 4; count of bases not matched to a gene: 6. The CDR3 has 16 amino acids.

Turning to this clonotype: A much larger clone sits a single nucleotide away, making a read error possible. The chain uses TRBV6-6 and TRBJ2-7, with TRBD1 as a possible D gene (6 bases). V was cut by 10 bases and J by 7 bases, with 23 bases left in between. The germline gives CDR1 MNHNY, CDR2 SVGAGI (reference sequence). The CDR3 consists of 14 residues. As DNA, the CDR3 is TGTGCCAACAGCACCACAGGGTATCCTAAAGAGCAGTACTTC. This translates into CANSTTGYPKEQYF.

Note on this clonotype: One end of the junction is discordant with germline, which a read error may explain. The V and J genes are TRBV6-4 and TRBJ2-7; no clear D. CDR1 and CDR2 (germline): MRHNA, SNTAGT. The CDR3 runs to 9 residues. CDR3 in amino acids: CASSEGERF. In DNA form, the CDR3 reads TGTGCCAGCAGTGAAGGCGAGAGATTC.

Comments on this clonotype: One end of the junction is discordant with germline, which a read error may explain. The chain employs TRBV29-1 and TRBJ2-7, with D tentatively TRBD2 (5 bases). Germline V gene lookup returns CDR1 SQVTM and CDR2 ANQGSEA. The CDR3 contains 14 residues. This CDR3 reads CSVREGRTSYERYF. The CDR3 DNA reads as TGTAGCGTTAGGGAAGGGCGGACCTCCTACGAGCGGTACTTC.

With regard to this clonotype: No conserved phenylalanine or tryptophan ends this CDR3, so it is likely a read error. The chain uses TRBV6-5 and TRBJ2-5; 7 bases agree with TRBD1. This CDR3 comprises 13 residues. Trimming removed 4 bases from V and 5 bases from J; junction bases left unmatched: 4. In germline, CDR1 is MNHEY, CDR2 SVGAGI. This chain's CDR3 is CASSLTGHETQYL. The CDR3 nucleotides are TGTGCCAGCAGTTTGACAGGGCATGAGACCCAGTACCTC.

For this clonotype: An end of the junction differs from the germline gene, which may be a read error. CDR3: CASSSRSVNERFF. CDR3 nucleotides: TGTGCCAGCAGCTCCCGAAGTGTAAATGAGCGGTTCTTC. The V gene is TRBV11-3, the J gene TRBJ2-1; the D is unclear. Germline loops: CDR1 SGHNT, CDR2 YENEEA. The CDR3 is made up of 13 amino acids.

As for this clonotype: The conserved closing phenylalanine or tryptophan is absent in this CDR3, likely reflecting a read error. The chain uses TRBV11-2 and TRBJ2-2; D not certain. V lost 3 bases and J lost 9, with 8 bases in between. Germline-derived CDR1 and CDR2 are SGHAT and FQNNGV. There are 12 residues in the CDR3. DNA of the CDR3: TGTGCCAGCAGCTTTGGGTTCTGGGAGCTGTTTTAT. It yields the protein CASSFGFWELFY.

Concerning this clonotype: This clone may be a read error of a much larger clone one base away. The V and J genes are TRBV14 and TRBJ2-3, with a possible D match to TRBD2 (5 bases). Germline V CDR1 and CDR2: SGHDN, FVKESK. The CDR3 length is 15 residues. The CDR3 loop is CASSQERLATDMQYF. CDR3 coding DNA: TGTGCCAGCAGCCAAGAGCGTCTAGCCACAGATATGCAGTATTTT.

This clonotype has more than one count but fewer than ten. The rearrangement links TRBV6-2 or TRBV6-3 to TRBJ2-3, with TRBD1 matching 7 bases. This CDR3 contains 17 residues. V gave up 5 bases and J gave up 2 bases; unmatched junction bases: 13. Germline values: CDR1 MNHEY, CDR2 SVGEGT. DNA of the CDR3: TGTGCCAGCAGTCAGAAAGGGACAGTTGGTTACACAGATACGCAGTATTTT. This sequence encodes CASSQKGTVGYTDTQYF.

J is TRBJ2-3 and V is TRBV7-9; 7 nucleotides match TRBD2. V trimming: 5 bases; J trimming: 1 base; junction bases outside the gene matches: 9. Germline lookup yields CDR1 SEHNR and CDR2 FQNEAQ (reference sequence). The CDR3 loop spans 16 amino acids. CDR3 coding DNA: TGTGCCAGCAGCCTTTCATATACTAGCGGCACAGATACGCAGTATTTT. It specifies CASSLSYTSGTDTQYF.

In regard to this clonotype: One end of the junction fails to match germline, which may point to a read error. The chain uses TRBV12-3 or TRBV12-4 and TRBJ2-7, with 10 bases matching TRBD2. The CDR3 consists of 15 residues. CDR3 protein: CVSSHPGLADYEQYF. In nucleotides, the CDR3 is TGTGTCAGCAGCCACCCCGGACTAGCGGACTACGAGCAGTACTTC.

This sequence joins TRBV13 and TRBJ2-3; D may be TRBD1 or TRBD2 (6 bases each). The V gene lost 5 bases and the J gene lost 6 bases, with 27 bases spanning the gap. The CDR3 is made up of 18 amino acids. The germline V gene has CDR1 PRHDT and CDR2 FYEKMQ (reference sequence). For the CDR3, the DNA is TGTGCCAGCAGCCGGATGCTTCGCAGGGGACTTCACACTGATACGCAGTATTTT. It codes for CASSRMLRRGLHTDTQYF. The whole variable domain, remainder taken from reference TRBV13 and TRBJ2-3, is AAGVIQSPRHLIKEKRETATLKCYPIPRHDTVYWYQQGPGQDPQFLISFYEKMQSDKGSIPDRFSAQQFSDYHSELNMSSLELGDSALYFCASSRMLRRGLHTDTQYFGPGTRLTVL.

Comments on this clonotype: The CDR3 does not end in the conserved phenylalanine or tryptophan, so this is likely a read error. The chain couples TRBV6-5 to TRBJ2-7; a possible D gene is TRBD2 (7 bases). The CDR3 has 15 residues. Germline CDR1 is MNHEY and CDR2 is SVGAGI. Trimming pared 4 bases from V and 2 bases from J, leaving 15 bases between. CDR3: CASSLKRDKTYEQYI. CDR3 nucleotide sequence: TGTGCCAGCAGTTTGAAGCGGGACAAGACCTACGAGCAGTACATC.

To note about this clonotype: This sequence may be a read error, since a much larger clone differs from it by one base. The chain has TRBV11-2 and TRBJ2-3; TRBD2 aligns across 9 bases. Germline CDR1 is SGHAT and CDR2 is FQNNGV. The V segment lost 2 bases and the J segment 11 bases; nucleotides outside the gene matches: 11. The CDR3 runs 15 residues. Here the CDR3 reads CASSLYSGSQYMQYF. CDR3 sequence (DNA): TGTGCCAGCAGCTTATATAGCGGGAGCCAATATATGCAGTATTTT.

On this clonotype: This may be a read error: a much more frequent sequence differs by one nucleotide. The chain couples TRBV29-1 to TRBJ2-1; D call uncertain. Trimming removed 6 bases at V and 6 bases at J, with 15 bases between. CDR1 is SQVTM and CDR2 is ANQGSEA in the germline V gene. The CDR3 runs to 13 residues. CDR3: CSVPILAVNEQFF. In DNA, the CDR3 is TGCAGCGTCCCCATTTTGGCTGTCAATGAGCAGTTCTTC.